The 14 T cell receptor beta chains in this list originate from one sample, sequenced in a study of blood T cell repertoires in COVID-19. Produced via immunoSEQ multiplex PCR; TCRdb's table is partial and in-frame only. This sample has about 240,000 clones, with around nine tenths found just once. The sample consisted of peripheral blood. The receptors here all came from an older woman with active or convalescent COVID-19.

The V gene is TRBV24-1, the J gene TRBJ2-2; 7 bases are a match to TRBD1. The CDR3 covers 18 residues. Losses at the gene ends were 3 bases for V and 3 bases for J; bases not matched to a gene: 12. Germline V gene data show CDR1 as KGHDR and CDR2 as SFDVKD. The CDR3 DNA sequence: TGTGCCACCAGTGATCAACCCACCGGGACAGTTTACACCGGGGAGCTGTTTTTT. It codes for CATSDQPTGTVYTGELFF.

V is TRBV11-2 and J is TRBJ1-1; possibly TRBD1 for D (5 bases). V was pared by 3 bases and J by 3 bases, with 17 bases between. The CDR3 loop spans 16 amino acids. Germline CDR1 and CDR2: SGHAT and FQNNGV. CDR3 protein: CASSLLAGRHYTEAFF. DNA for the CDR3: TGTGCCAGCAGCTTGCTGGCAGGGCGGCATTACACTGAAGCTTTCTTT. The complete variable domain, with remaining parts taken from reference TRBV11-2 and TRBJ1-1, reads EAGVAQSPRYKIIEKRQSVAFWCNPISGHATLYWYQQILGQGPKLLIQFQNNGVVDDSQLPKDRFSAERLKGVDSTLKIQPAKLEDSAVYLCASSLLAGRHYTEAFFGQGTRLTVV.

The chain links TRBV6-1 to TRBJ1-3; 10 positions agree with TRBD1. Germline-derived CDR1 and CDR2 are MNHNS and SASEGT. Trimming at V came to 3 bases and at J to 15 bases, leaving 2 bases not matched to a gene. The CDR3 spans 11 residues. CDR3 residues: CASSERDRGYF. The DNA for the CDR3 is TGTGCCAGCAGTGAGAGGGACAGGGGATATTTT.

The chain uses TRBV7-9 and TRBJ2-1; D gene uncertain. V lost 5 bases and J lost 6, with 11 bases in between. CDR1 and CDR2 (germline): SEHNR, FQNEAQ (reference sequence). There are 13 residues in the CDR3. Here the CDR3 DNA reads TGTGCCAGCAGCCGTCCCGGGTCCAATGAGCAGTTCTTC. Translating it yields CASSRPGSNEQFF. The whole variable domain, filled in from reference TRBV7-9 and TRBJ2-1, reads DTGVSQNPRHKITKRGQNVTFRCDPISEHNRLYWYRQTLGQGPEFLTYFQNEAQLEKSRLLSDRFSAERPKGSFSTLEIQRTEQGDSAMYLCASSRPGSNEQFFGPGTRLTVL.

About this clone: Other DNA sequences in the same sample also yield this CDR3. The V call is TRBV7-3, the J call TRBJ2-7; TRBD2 matches 7 bases. V was pared by 5 bases and J by 6 bases, with 7 bases of the junction left unmatched. CDR1 and CDR2 from the germline V gene are SGHTA and FQGTGA. This CDR3 contains 13 residues. The CDR3 sequence is CASSAWGGSEQYF. DNA of the CDR3: TGTGCCAGCAGCGCGTGGGGGGGTTCCGAGCAGTACTTC.

The chain recombines TRBV6-5 with TRBJ2-1; the D is unclear. The length of the CDR3 is 13 residues. V was clipped by 0 bases and J by 9 bases, with 9 bases between them. Germline loops: CDR1 MNHEY, CDR2 SVGAGI. CDR3 loop: CASSYSGAREQFF. In DNA, the CDR3 is TGTGCCAGCAGTTACTCCGGAGCACGTGAGCAGTTCTTC.

This chain uses TRBV18 with TRBJ1-4, with 8 bases matching TRBD1. J lost 5 bases, V lost 6 bases, and 17 bases had no gene match. Per the germline V gene, CDR1 is KGHSH and CDR2 is LQKENI. CDR3 length equals 18 residues. The chain's CDR3 is CASSLNGQGGIRNEKLFF. The CDR3 region has the DNA TGTGCCAGCTCCCTAAACGGACAGGGAGGGATTCGGAATGAAAAACTGTTTTTT.

To note about this clone: The same CDR3 can be traced to other DNA sequences in this sample. The chain couples TRBV6-5 to TRBJ1-5; D gene ambiguous. Trimming stripped 0 bases from V and 4 bases from J, with 7 bases between. There are 14 residues in the CDR3. Germline CDR1 MNHEY, CDR2 SVGAGI. The CDR3 nucleotides read TGTGCCAGCAGTTACTCGACGGGGAATCAGCCCCAGCATTTT. Protein: CASSYSTGNQPQHF.

V and J are TRBV27 and TRBJ1-4; no reliable D call. CDR1 is MNHEY, CDR2 SMNVEV, per germline (reference sequence). V was cut by 8 bases and J by 8 bases, with 15 bases left in between. This CDR3 comprises 13 residues. The CDR3 sequence is CASSSQREEKLFF. CDR3 DNA: TGTGCCAGCTCTTCCCAGCGCGAAGAAAAACTGTTTTTT. The full variable domain, in which reference TRBV27 and TRBJ1-4 provide the parts outside the CDR3, is EAQVTQNPRYLITVTGKKLTVTCSQNMNHEYMSWYRQDPGLGLRQIYYSMNVEVTDKGDVPEGYKVSRKEKRNFPLILESPSPNQTSLYFCASSSQREEKLFFGSGTQLSVL.

The V and J genes are TRBV7-2 and TRBJ2-2, with 8 bases that match TRBD1. Looked up from germline, CDR1 is SGHTA and CDR2 is FQGNSA. With 5 bases clipped from V and 9 bases from J, the junction kept 11 bases outside the gene matches. This CDR3 region has 15 residues. The CDR3 region is CASSHPGGGRWELFF. The DNA of the CDR3 is TGTGCCAGCAGCCACCCAGGGGGCGGCCGCTGGGAGCTGTTTTTT.

The CDR3 here is CASSLSGGRTGELFF. The CDR3 coding sequence is TGCGCCAGCAGCCTTAGCGGGGGGCGCACCGGGGAGCTGTTTTTT. The J gene is TRBJ2-2, the V gene TRBV4-3, with 10 bases matching TRBD2. Germline trimming cut 4 bases from V and 4 bases from J; bases unmatched to any gene: 3. CDR3 size: 15 residues. The germline V gene encodes CDR1 LGHNA and CDR2 YSLEER.

CDR3 loop: CASSQEGQGNTEAFF. The CDR3 coding sequence is TGTGCCAGCAGCCAAGAGGGACAGGGGAACACTGAAGCTTTCTTT. The J gene is TRBJ1-1, the V gene TRBV4-2; 9 bases map to TRBD1. The germline CDR1 and CDR2 sequences are LGHNA and YNFKEQ. The CDR3 consists of 15 residues. V trimming: 0 bases; J trimming: 1 base; junction bases outside the gene matches: 0.

As to this clone: A read error may produce the germline difference seen at one junction end. The chain couples TRBV18 to TRBJ2-7; possibly TRBD1 for D (5 bases). From germline, CDR1 is KGHSH and CDR2 LQKENI. The length of the CDR3 is 14 residues. The CDR3 loop reads CASSTPVKGNEQYF. DNA for the CDR3: TGTGCCAGCTCAACACCCGTAAAGGGGAACGAGCAGTACTTC.

This chain links TRBV11-2 with TRBJ1-5; maybe TRBD1 (6 bases). This CDR3 is built from 15 residues. V gave up 4 bases and J gave up 0 bases, with 10 bases separating them. Germline CDR1 SGHAT, CDR2 FQNNGV. The CDR3 coding sequence is TGTGCCAGCAGCTCCCTGGGGGCTAGCAATCAGCCCCAGCATTTT. Translated: CASSSLGASNQPQHF.